This T cell receptor beta chain was identified in a study of T cell changes during pregnancy in multiple sclerosis. Sequencing used immunoSEQ multiplex PCR; TCRdb keeps in-frame clones, though not all of them. The sample contains 45,000 to 65,000 clones, about 93% of which appear only once. In germline, CDR1 is SEHNR, CDR2 FQNEAQ (reference sequence). Trimming at V came to 1 base and at J to 2 bases, leaving 4 bases not matched to a gene. CDR3 length: 15 amino acids. This chain links TRBV7-9 with TRBJ1-2; 7 bases align to TRBD1. The TCR originated in a female donor with multiple sclerosis, enrolled in a pregnancy study. This material consisted of CD4+ T cells from peripheral blood mononuclear cells, taken in the third trimester of pregnancy. The CDR3 nucleotides read TGTGCCAGCAGCTTAGGCCACAGGGGAAACTATGGCTACACCTTC. Protein product: CASSLGHRGNYGYTF.